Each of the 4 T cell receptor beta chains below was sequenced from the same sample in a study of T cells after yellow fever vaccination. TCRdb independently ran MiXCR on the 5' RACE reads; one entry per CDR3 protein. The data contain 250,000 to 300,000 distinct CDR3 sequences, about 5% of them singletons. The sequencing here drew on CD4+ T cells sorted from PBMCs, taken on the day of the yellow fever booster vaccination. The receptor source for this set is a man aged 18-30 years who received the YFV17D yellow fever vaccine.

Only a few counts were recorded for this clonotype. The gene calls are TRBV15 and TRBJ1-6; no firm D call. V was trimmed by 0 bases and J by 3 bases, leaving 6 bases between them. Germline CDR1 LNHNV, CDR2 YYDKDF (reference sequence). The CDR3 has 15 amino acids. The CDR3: CATSRDIDYNSPLHF. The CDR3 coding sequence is TGTGCCACCAGCAGAGACATTGACTATAATTCACCCCTCCACTTT.

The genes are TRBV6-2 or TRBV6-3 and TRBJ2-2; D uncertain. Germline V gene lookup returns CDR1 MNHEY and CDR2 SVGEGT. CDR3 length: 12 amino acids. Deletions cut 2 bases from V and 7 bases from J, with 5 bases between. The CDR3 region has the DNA TGTGCCAGCAGTTACGTACACGGGGAGCTGTTTTTT. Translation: CASSYVHGELFF.

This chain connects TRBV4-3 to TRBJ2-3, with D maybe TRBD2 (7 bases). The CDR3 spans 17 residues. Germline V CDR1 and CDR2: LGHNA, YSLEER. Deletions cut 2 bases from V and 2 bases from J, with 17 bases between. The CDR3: CASSQLVGGGLTDTQYF. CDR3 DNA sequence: TGCGCCAGCAGCCAACTGGTTGGGGGGGGCCTCACAGATACGCAGTATTTT.

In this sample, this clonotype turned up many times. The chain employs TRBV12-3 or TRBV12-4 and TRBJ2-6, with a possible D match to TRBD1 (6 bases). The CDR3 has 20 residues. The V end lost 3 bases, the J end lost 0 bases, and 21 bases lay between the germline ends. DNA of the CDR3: TGTGCCAGCAGTTTCCCCAGGATAGGACAGAGTCTCTCTGGGGCCAACGTCCTGACTTTC. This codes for CASSFPRIGQSLSGANVLTF.